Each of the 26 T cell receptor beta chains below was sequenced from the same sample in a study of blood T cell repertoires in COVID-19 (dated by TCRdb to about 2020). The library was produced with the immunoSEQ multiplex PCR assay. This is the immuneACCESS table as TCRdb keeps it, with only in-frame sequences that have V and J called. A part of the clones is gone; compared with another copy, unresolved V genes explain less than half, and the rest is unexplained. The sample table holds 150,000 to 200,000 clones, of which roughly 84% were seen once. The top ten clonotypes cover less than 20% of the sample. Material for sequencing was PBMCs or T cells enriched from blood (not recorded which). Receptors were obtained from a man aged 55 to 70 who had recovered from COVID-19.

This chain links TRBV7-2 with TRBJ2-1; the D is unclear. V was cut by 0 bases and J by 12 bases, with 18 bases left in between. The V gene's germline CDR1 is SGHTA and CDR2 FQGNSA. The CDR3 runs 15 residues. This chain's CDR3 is CASSLAPDLPLGQFF. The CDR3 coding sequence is TGTGCCAGCAGCTTAGCCCCCGACCTGCCCCTAGGGCAGTTCTTC.

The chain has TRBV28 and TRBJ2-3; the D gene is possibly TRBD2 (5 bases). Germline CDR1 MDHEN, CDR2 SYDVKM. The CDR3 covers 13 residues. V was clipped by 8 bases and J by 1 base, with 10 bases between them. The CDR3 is CASGPGGTDTQYF. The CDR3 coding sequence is TGTGCCAGCGGACCCGGGGGCACAGATACGCAGTATTTT.

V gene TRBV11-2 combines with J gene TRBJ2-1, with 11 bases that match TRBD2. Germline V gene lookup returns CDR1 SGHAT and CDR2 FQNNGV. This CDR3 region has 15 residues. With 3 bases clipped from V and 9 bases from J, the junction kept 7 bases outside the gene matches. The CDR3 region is CASSLGPSGGREQFF. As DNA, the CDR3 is TGTGCCAGCAGCTTGGGGCCTAGCGGGGGGCGTGAGCAGTTCTTC.

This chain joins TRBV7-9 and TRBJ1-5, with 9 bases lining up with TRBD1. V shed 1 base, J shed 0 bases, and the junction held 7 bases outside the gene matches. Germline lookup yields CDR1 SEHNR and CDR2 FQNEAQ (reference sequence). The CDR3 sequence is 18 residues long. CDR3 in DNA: TGTGCCAGCAGCTTAGTACTGGACAGGGGTGGTAGCAATCAGCCCCAGCATTTT. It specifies CASSLVLDRGGSNQPQHF. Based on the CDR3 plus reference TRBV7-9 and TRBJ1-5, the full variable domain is DTGVSQNPRHKITKRGQNVTFRCDPISEHNRLYWYRQTLGQGPEFLTYFQNEAQLEKSRLLSDRFSAERPKGSFSTLEIQRTEQGDSAMYLCASSLVLDRGGSNQPQHFGDGTRLSIL.

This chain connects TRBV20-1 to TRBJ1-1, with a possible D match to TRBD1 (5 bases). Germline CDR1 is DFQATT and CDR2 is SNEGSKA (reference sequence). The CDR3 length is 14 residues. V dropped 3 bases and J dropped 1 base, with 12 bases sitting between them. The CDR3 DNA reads TGCAGTGCTAGTGGCAGGCAGGGGAACACTGAAGCTTTCTTT. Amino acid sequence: CSASGRQGNTEAFF.

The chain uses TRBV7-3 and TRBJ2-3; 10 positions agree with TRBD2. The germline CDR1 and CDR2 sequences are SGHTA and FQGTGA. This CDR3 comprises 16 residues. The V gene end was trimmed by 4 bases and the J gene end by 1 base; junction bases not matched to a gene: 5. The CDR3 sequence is CASSSLAGAGTDTQYF. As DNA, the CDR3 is TGTGCCAGCAGCTCGCTAGCGGGGGCCGGCACAGATACGCAGTATTTT.

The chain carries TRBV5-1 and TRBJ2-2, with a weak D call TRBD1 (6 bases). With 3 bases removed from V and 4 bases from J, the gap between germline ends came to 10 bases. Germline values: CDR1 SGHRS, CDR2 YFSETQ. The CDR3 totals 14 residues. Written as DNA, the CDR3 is TGCGCCAGCAGCTCACAGGGATCCACCGGGGAGCTGTTTTTT. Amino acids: CASSSQGSTGELFF.

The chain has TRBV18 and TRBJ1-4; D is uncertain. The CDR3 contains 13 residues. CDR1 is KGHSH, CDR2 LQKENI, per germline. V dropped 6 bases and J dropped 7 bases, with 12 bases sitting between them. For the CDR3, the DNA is TGTGCCAGCTCCCTCACCGCGGGTGAAAAACTGTTTTTT. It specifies CASSLTAGEKLFF. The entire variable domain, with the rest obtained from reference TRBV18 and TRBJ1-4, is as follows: NAGVMQNPRHLVRRRGQEARLRCSPMKGHSHVYWYRQLPEEGLKFMVYLQKENIIDESGMPKERFSAEFPKEGPSILRIQQVVRGDSAAYFCASSLTAGEKLFFGSGTQLSVL.

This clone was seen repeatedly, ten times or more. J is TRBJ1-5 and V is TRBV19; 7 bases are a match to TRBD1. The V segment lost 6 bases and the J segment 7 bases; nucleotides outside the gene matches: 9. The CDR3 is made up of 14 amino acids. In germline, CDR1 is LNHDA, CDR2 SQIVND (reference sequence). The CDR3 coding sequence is TGTGCCAGTAGGAGGACAGGTGGCCGACAGCCCCAGCATTTT. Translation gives CASRRTGGRQPQHF. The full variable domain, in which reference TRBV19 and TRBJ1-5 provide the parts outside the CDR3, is DGGITQSPKYLFRKEGQNVTLSCEQNLNHDAMYWYRQDPGQGLRLIYYSQIVNDFQKGDIAEGYSVSREKKESFPLTVTSAQKNPTAFYLCASRRTGGRQPQHFGDGTRLSIL.

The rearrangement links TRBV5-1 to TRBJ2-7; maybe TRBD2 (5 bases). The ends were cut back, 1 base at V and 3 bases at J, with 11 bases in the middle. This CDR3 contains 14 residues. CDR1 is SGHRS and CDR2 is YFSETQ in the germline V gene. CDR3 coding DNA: TGCGCCAGCAGCTTGTCCACGGGATTCTACGAGCAGTACTTC. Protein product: CASSLSTGFYEQYF.

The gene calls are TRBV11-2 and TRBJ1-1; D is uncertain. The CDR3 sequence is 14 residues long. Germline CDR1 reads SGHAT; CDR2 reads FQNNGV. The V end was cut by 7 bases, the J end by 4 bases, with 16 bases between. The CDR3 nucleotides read TGTGCCAGCACCCGGACGTCAGCGGGCACTGAAGCTTTCTTT. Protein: CASTRTSAGTEAFF.

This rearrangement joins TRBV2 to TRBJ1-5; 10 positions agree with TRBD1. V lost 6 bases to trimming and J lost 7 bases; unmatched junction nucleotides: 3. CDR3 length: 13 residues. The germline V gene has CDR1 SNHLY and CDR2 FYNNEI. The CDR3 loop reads CASRWTGGQPQHF. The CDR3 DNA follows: TGTGCCAGCAGGTGGACAGGGGGGCAGCCCCAGCATTTT.

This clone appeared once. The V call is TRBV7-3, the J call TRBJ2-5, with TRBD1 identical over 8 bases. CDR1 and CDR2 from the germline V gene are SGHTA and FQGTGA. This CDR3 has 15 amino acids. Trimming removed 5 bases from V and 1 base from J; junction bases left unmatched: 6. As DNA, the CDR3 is TGTGCCAGCAGCAGGTTGGGGACAGGCCAAGAGACCCAGTACTTC. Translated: CASSRLGTGQETQYF.

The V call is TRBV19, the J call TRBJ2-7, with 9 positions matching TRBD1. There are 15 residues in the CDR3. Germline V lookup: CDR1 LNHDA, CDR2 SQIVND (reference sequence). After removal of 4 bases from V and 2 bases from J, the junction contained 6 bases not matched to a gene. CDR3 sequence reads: CASSKLGTGPYEQYF. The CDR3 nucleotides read TGTGCCAGTAGTAAATTGGGGACAGGGCCCTACGAGCAGTACTTC.

CDR3 residues: CASSVGNRGEKLFF. CDR3 DNA: TGTGCCAGCAGCGTAGGGAATAGGGGCGAAAAACTGTTTTTT. The chain has TRBV9 and TRBJ1-4, with a possible D match to TRBD1 (5 bases). This CDR3 region has 14 residues. In germline, CDR1 is SGDLS, CDR2 YYNGEE. Trimming stripped 0 bases from V and 8 bases from J, with 11 bases between.

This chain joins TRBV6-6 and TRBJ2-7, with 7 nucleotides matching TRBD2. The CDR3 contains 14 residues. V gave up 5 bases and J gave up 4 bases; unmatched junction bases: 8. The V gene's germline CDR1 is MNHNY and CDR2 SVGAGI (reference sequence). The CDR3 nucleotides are TGTGCCAGCAGTACCCCGGGACTACCTTACGAGCAGTACTTC. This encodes CASSTPGLPYEQYF.

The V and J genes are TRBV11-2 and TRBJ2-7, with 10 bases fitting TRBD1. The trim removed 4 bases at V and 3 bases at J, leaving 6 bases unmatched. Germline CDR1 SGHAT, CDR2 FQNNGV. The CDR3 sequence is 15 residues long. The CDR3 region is CASSSRQGANYEQYF. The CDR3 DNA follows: TGTGCCAGCAGCTCCCGACAGGGGGCCAACTACGAGCAGTACTTC.

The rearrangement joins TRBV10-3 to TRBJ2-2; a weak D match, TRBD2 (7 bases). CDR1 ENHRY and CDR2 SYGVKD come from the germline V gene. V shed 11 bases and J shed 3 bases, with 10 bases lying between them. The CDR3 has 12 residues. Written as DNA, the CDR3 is TGTGCCGGGGGGGCGGACACCGGGGAGCTGTTTTTT. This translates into CAGGADTGELFF.

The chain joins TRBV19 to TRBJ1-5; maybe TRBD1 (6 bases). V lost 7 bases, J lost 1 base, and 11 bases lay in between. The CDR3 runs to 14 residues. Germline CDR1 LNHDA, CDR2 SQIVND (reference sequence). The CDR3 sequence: CASNGGRSNQPQHF. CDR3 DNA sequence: TGTGCCAGTAACGGGGGGCGGAGCAATCAGCCCCAGCATTTT.

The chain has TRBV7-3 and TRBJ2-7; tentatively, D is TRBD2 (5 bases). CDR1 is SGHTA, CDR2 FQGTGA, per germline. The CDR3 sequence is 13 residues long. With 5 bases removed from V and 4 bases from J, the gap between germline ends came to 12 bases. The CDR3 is CASSPPGVYEQYF. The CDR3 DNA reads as TGTGCCAGCAGCCCCCCCGGGGTTTACGAGCAGTACTTC. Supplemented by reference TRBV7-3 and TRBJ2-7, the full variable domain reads GAGVSQTPSNKVTEKGKYVELRCDPISGHTALYWYRQSLGQGPEFLIYFQGTGAADDSGLPNDRFFAVRPEGSVSTLKIQRTERGDSAVYLCASSPPGVYEQYFGPGTRLTVT.

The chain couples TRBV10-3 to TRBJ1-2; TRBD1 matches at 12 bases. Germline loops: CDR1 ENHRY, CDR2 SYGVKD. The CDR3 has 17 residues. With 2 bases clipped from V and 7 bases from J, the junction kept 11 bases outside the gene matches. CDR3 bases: TGTGCCATCAGTGAGGTCGTATCCGGGACAGGGGGCGTTGGCTACACCTTC. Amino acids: CAISEVVSGTGGVGYTF.

CDR3 DNA: TGTGCCACCAGCAGAGAGGTCCGGGACTACGAGCAGTACTTC. It encodes CATSREVRDYEQYF. The chain joins TRBV15 to TRBJ2-7, with a weak D call TRBD2 (5 bases). Germline V lookup: CDR1 LNHNV, CDR2 YYDKDF (reference sequence). The CDR3 length is 14 residues. Trimming took off 0 bases at V and 3 bases at J, with 9 bases between the two ends.

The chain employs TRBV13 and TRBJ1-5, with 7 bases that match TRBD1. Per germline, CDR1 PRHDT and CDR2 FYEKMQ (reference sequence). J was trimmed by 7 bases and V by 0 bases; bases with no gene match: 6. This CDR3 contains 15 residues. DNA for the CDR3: TGTGCCAGCAGCTTAGGCCGACAGGGCGGGCAGCCCCAGCATTTT. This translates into CASSLGRQGGQPQHF.

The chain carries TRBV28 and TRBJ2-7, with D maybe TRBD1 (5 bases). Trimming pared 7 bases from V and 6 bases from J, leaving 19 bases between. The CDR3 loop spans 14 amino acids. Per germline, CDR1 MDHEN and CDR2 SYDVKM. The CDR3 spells CASKLTVSTFEQYF. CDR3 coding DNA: TGTGCCAGCAAACTGACAGTAAGCACTTTCGAGCAGTACTTC.

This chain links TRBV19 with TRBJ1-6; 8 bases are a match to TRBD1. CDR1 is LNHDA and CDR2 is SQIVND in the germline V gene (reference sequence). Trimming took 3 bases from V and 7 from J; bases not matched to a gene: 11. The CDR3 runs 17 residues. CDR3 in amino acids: CASSIRYPGQGNSPLHF. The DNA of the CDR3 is TGTGCCAGTAGTATCCGATACCCCGGACAGGGCAATTCACCCCTCCACTTT.

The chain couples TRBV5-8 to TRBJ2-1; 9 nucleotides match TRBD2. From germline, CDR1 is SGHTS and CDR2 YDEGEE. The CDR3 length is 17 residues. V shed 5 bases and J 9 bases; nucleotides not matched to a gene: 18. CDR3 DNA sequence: TGTGCCAGCAGGGGCGGGGGGGGAGCGGTAAACTTTTTTGAGCAGTTCTTC. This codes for CASRGGGGAVNFFEQFF.